Each of the 17 T cell receptor beta chains below was sequenced from the same sample in a study of cytomegalovirus exposure and HLA in healthy donors. Using immunoSEQ multiplex PCR, the repertoire was profiled, and TCRdb retains in-frame clones only, with some absent. The sample contains fewer than 400,000 clones, 88% of which appear only once. The sample taken for sequencing was PBMCs. These receptors came from a young man in good health and CMV-seronegative.

The gene calls are TRBV9 and TRBJ1-2; TRBD1 aligns across 9 bases. The CDR3 length is 15 residues. The germline V gene encodes CDR1 SGDLS and CDR2 YYNGEE. The V gene end was trimmed by 3 bases and the J gene end by 2 bases; junction bases not matched to a gene: 5. The CDR3 spells CASSAGTGRNYGYTF. CDR3 nucleotide sequence: TGTGCCAGCAGCGCCGGGACAGGGCGGAACTATGGCTACACCTTC.

The chain combines TRBV4-1 with TRBJ2-2; 8 bases map to TRBD1. Germline V gene data show CDR1 as MGHRA and CDR2 as YSYEKL. The CDR3 has 16 residues. The V and J ends lost 1 base and 5 bases, in that order; junction bases with no gene match: 6. Here the CDR3 DNA reads TGCGCCAGCAGCCAAGTCAGACAGGGGAGGACCGGGGAGCTGTTTTTT. Protein: CASSQVRQGRTGELFF.

The chain carries TRBV5-1 and TRBJ2-2; TRBD1 aligns across 8 bases. The CDR3 loop spans 16 amino acids. Unmatched junction bases numbered 5, after V lost 4 bases and J lost 0 bases. CDR1 is SGHRS, CDR2 YFSETQ, per germline. The CDR3 loop is CASSRDRGANTGELFF. The CDR3 DNA follows: TGCGCCAGCAGCAGAGACAGGGGCGCGAACACCGGGGAGCTGTTTTTT.

This rearrangement joins TRBV6-1 to TRBJ1-6; D is ambiguous. The V end was cut by 2 bases, the J end by 0 bases, with 14 bases between. The CDR3 sequence is 18 residues long. The germline gives CDR1 MNHNS, CDR2 SASEGT. In DNA form, the CDR3 reads TGTGCCAGCAGTGAAATGGTCAACCCGAGCTCCTATAATTCACCCCTCCACTTT. Translation gives CASSEMVNPSSYNSPLHF.

The rearrangement links TRBV11-2 to TRBJ1-5; a weak D match, TRBD1 (5 bases). The CDR3 length is 14 residues. V lost 5 bases and J lost 4, with 12 bases in between. From germline, CDR1 is SGHAT and CDR2 FQNNGV. CDR3 in amino acids: CASSPPGENQPQHF. CDR3 DNA: TGTGCCAGCAGCCCCCCGGGGGAGAATCAGCCCCAGCATTTT.

This clone was observed once. The chain uses TRBV5-1 and TRBJ1-1; D gene ambiguous. V lost 0 bases to trimming and J lost 1 base, with 4 bases between them. Germline CDR1 SGHRS, CDR2 YFSETQ. The CDR3 covers 13 residues. The chain's CDR3 is CASSLAPNTEAFF. Here the CDR3 DNA reads TGCGCCAGCAGCTTGGCTCCGAACACTGAAGCTTTCTTT. Full variable domain (missing parts from reference TRBV5-1 and TRBJ1-1): KAGVTQTPRYLIKTRGQQVTLSCSPISGHRSVSWYQQTPGQGLQFLFEYFSETQRNKGNFPGRFSGRQFSNSRSEMNVSTLELGDSALYLCASSLAPNTEAFFGQGTRLTVV.

CDR3 sequence (DNA): TGTGCCATCAGTGGGGGACAGGGGGCGCGGGCTTTCTTT. Its protein is CAISGGQGARAFF. The chain carries TRBV10-3 and TRBJ1-1; 12 nucleotides align to TRBD1. This CDR3 is 13 amino acids long. Looked up from germline, CDR1 is ENHRY and CDR2 is SYGVKD. The V segment lost 4 bases and the J segment 11 bases; nucleotides outside the gene matches: 5.

The chain is built from TRBV19 and TRBJ1-1; D is possibly TRBD1 (5 bases). Trimming took off 5 bases at V and 7 bases at J, with 11 bases between the two ends. The length of the CDR3 is 12 residues. CDR1 is LNHDA and CDR2 is SQIVND in the germline V gene (reference sequence). The CDR3 spells CASSPQGGEAFF. DNA of the CDR3: TGTGCCAGTAGTCCCCAGGGAGGTGAAGCTTTCTTT. The complete variable domain, with remaining parts taken from reference TRBV19 and TRBJ1-1, reads DGGITQSPKYLFRKEGQNVTLSCEQNLNHDAMYWYRQDPGQGLRLIYYSQIVNDFQKGDIAEGYSVSREKKESFPLTVTSAQKNPTAFYLCASSPQGGEAFFGQGTRLTVV.

The chain couples TRBV5-4 to TRBJ1-2; no clear D gene. There are 14 residues in the CDR3. V dropped 0 bases and J dropped 8 bases, with 14 bases sitting between them. Germline V lookup: CDR1 SGHNT, CDR2 YYREEE (reference sequence). As DNA, the CDR3 is TGTGCCAGCAGCTTGGATCGTCAGGCACCCGGCTACACCTTC. Its translation is CASSLDRQAPGYTF.

The CDR3 here is CASSLGLLSGGGNEQFF. As DNA, the CDR3 is TGTGCCAGCAGCTTAGGGTTGCTTAGCGGGGGGGGAAATGAGCAGTTCTTC. The V and J genes are TRBV11-3 and TRBJ2-1, with TRBD2 identical over 11 bases. From germline, CDR1 is SGHNT and CDR2 YENEEA. Unmatched junction bases numbered 9, after V lost 1 base and J lost 7 bases. This CDR3 is 17 amino acids long. The full variable domain, rest sourced from reference TRBV11-3 and TRBJ2-1, is EAGVVQSPRYKIIEKKQPVAFWCNPISGHNTLYWYLQNLGQGPELLIRYENEEAVDDSQLPKDRFSAERLKGVDSTLKIQPAELGDSAVYLCASSLGLLSGGGNEQFFGPGTRLTVL.

The genes are TRBV7-2 and TRBJ1-2; 9 bases match TRBD1. The CDR3 sequence is 16 residues long. Trimming took 5 bases from V and 3 from J; bases not matched to a gene: 10. Germline-derived CDR1 and CDR2 are SGHTA and FQGNSA. Here the CDR3 DNA reads TGTGCCAGCAGCCACCTACAGGGGGCGTTTTACTATGGCTACACCTTC. Translation gives CASSHLQGAFYYGYTF. Looking up the rest from reference TRBV7-2 and TRBJ1-2 gives the full variable domain: GAGVSQSPSNKVTEKGKDVELRCDPISGHTALYWYRQSLGQGLEFLIYFQGNSAPDKSGLPSDRFSAERTGGSVSTLTIQRTQQEDSAVYLCASSHLQGAFYYGYTFGSGTRLTVV.

The rearrangement joins TRBV19 to TRBJ2-1, with 8 nucleotides matching TRBD1. J lost 7 bases, V lost 5 bases, and 13 bases had no gene match. CDR3 length: 16 residues. CDR1 and CDR2 (germline): LNHDA, SQIVND (reference sequence). The CDR3 loop reads CASSGSGRGLWNEQFF. The CDR3 DNA is TGTGCCAGTAGTGGGAGCGGCAGGGGGCTTTGGAATGAGCAGTTCTTC.

The chain joins TRBV7-8 to TRBJ1-6, with 12 positions matching TRBD1. The CDR3 loop spans 16 amino acids. Germline CDR1 and CDR2: SGHVS and FQNEAQ. J lost 8 bases, V lost 6 bases, and 8 bases had no gene match. In DNA form, the CDR3 reads TGTGCCAGCAGACGAACCGGGACAGGGGGCGATTCACCCCTCCACTTT. Translated, it gives CASRRTGTGGDSPLHF.

The rearrangement joins TRBV6-6 to TRBJ2-1; 11 nucleotides agree with TRBD1. CDR3 length: 15 residues. Looked up from germline, CDR1 is MNHNY and CDR2 is SVGAGI (reference sequence). Losses at the gene ends were 7 bases for V and 7 bases for J; bases not matched to a gene: 9. CDR3 in amino acids: CASISDRGLGNEQFF. CDR3 sequence (DNA): TGTGCCAGCATCTCGGACAGGGGGCTTGGTAATGAGCAGTTCTTC.

This chain uses TRBV9 with TRBJ1-1, with D possibly matching TRBD1 (6 bases). The V end lost 0 bases, the J end lost 6 bases, and 12 bases lay between the germline ends. CDR1 is SGDLS, CDR2 YYNGEE, per germline. This CDR3 has 14 residues. The CDR3 sequence is CASSVEVKGAEAFF. CDR3 in DNA: TGTGCCAGCAGCGTAGAGGTGAAGGGGGCTGAAGCTTTCTTT. The full variable domain, rest sourced from reference TRBV9 and TRBJ1-1, is DSGVTQTPKHLITATGQRVTLRCSPRSGDLSVYWYQQSLDQGLQFLIQYYNGEERAKGNILERFSAQQFPDLHSELNLSSLELGDSALYFCASSVEVKGAEAFFGQGTRLTVV.

The rearrangement joins TRBV4-1 to TRBJ1-5; a possible D gene is TRBD1 (6 bases). The V end lost 0 bases, the J end lost 1 base, and 16 bases lay between the germline ends. Germline CDR1 and CDR2: MGHRA and YSYEKL. The CDR3 has 18 amino acids. As DNA, the CDR3 is TGCGCCAGCAGCCAAGAGGTTTGGGCAGGGGCAAGCAATCAGCCCCAGCATTTT. It encodes CASSQEVWAGASNQPQHF.

The sample holds one count of this clone. The chain joins TRBV29-1 to TRBJ2-2; D gene ambiguous. Trimming removed 5 bases from V and 5 bases from J, with 18 bases in between. The germline gives CDR1 SQVTM, CDR2 ANQGSEA. The CDR3 has 15 residues. The DNA of the CDR3 is TGCAGCGTTAGGATGGTATCAACAGCTACCGGGGAGCTGTTTTTT. Its translation: CSVRMVSTATGELFF.